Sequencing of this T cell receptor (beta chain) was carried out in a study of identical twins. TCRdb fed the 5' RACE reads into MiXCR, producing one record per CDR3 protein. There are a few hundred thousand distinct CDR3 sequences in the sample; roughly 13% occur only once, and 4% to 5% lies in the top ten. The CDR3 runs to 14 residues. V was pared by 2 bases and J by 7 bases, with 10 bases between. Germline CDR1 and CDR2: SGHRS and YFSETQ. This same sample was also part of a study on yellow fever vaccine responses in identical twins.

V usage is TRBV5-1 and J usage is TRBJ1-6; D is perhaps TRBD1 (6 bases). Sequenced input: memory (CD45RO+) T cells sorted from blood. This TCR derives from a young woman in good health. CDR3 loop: CASSFAGENSPLHF. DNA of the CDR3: TGCGCCAGCAGCTTCGCAGGGGAGAATTCACCCCTCCACTTT.